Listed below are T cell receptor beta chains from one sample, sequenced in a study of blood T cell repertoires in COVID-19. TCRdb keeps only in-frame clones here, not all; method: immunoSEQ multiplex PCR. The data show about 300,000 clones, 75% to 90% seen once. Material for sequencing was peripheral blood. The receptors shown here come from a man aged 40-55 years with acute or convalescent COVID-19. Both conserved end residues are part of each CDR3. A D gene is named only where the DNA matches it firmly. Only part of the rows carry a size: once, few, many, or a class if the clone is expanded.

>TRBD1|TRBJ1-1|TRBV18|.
TGTGCCAGCTCACCCACCGGACAGGGGAGTTCTGAAGCTTTCTTT
CASSPTGQGSSEAFF
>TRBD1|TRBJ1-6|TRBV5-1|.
TGCGCCAGCAGCTTAAACCCGGGACAGGGGGGTTCACCCCTCCACTTT
CASSLNPGQGGSPLHF
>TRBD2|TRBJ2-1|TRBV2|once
TGTGCCAGCAGTGGGATGGGACTAGCGGATGAGCAGTTCTTC
CASSGMGLADEQFF
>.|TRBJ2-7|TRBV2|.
TGTGCCAGCCTTTTAGGCAGGATTTACGAGCAGTACTTC
CASLLGRIYEQYF
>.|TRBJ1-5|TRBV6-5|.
TGTGCCAGCAGTTACTCCTCCGGTCAGCCCCAGCATTTT
CASSYSSGQPQHF
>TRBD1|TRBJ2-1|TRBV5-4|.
TGTGCCAGCAGCCCTAGTGGACAGGGACGTGTCGTAGAGCAGTTCTTC
CASSPSGQGRVVEQFF
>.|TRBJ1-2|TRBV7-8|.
TGTGCCAGCAGCTCGGCGCAGGGGTCCTATGGCTACACCTTC
CASSSAQGSYGYTF
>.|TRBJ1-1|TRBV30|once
TGTGCCTGGAACTTCCTGGGAGGGGATACCGAAGCTTTCTTT
CAWNFLGGDTEAFF
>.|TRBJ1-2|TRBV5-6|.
TGTGCCAGCAGCCGTCAGAACTATGGCTACACCTTC
CASSRQNYGYTF
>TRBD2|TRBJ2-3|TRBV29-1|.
TGCAGCGGCCAAGGGACTAGCGCTAGCACAGATACGCAGTATTTT
CSGQGTSASTDTQYF
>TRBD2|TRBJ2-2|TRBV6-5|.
TGTGCCAGCAGTTACAGCGGGGGGGCCGGGGAGCTGTTTTTT
CASSYSGGAGELFF
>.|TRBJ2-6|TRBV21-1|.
TGTGCCAGCAGCTACCGGGACAGGGGGTGGTCTGGGGCCAACGTCCTGACTTTC
CASSYRDRGWSGANVLTF
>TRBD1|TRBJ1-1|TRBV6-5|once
TGTGCCAGCCATTTCCCCGGGACAGAGAACACTGAAGCTTTCTTT
CASHFPGTENTEAFF
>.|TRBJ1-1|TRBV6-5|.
TGTGCCAGCAGCTCCAGCGGGGCCTCGAACACTGAAGCTTTCTTT
CASSSSGASNTEAFF
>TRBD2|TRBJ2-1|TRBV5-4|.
TGTGCCAGCAGCGGGTCAGCGGGGCAATACAATGAGCAGTTCTTC
CASSGSAGQYNEQFF
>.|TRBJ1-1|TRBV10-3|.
TGTGCCATCAGTGGGCAACCGGGAAATGAAGCTTTCTTT
CAISGQPGNEAFF
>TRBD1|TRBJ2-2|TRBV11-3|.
TGTGCCAGCAGCTTTGGGACAGGAATCACCGGGGAGCTGTTTTTT
CASSFGTGITGELFF